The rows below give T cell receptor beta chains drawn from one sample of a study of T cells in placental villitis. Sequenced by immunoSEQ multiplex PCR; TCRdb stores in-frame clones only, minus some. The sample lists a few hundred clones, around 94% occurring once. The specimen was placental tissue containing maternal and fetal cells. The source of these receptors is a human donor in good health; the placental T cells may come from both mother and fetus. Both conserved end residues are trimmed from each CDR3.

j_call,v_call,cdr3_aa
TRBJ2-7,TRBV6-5,ASSYTPGLAYEQY
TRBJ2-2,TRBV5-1,ASSLEGGELF
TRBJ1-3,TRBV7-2,ASSPSGNTIY
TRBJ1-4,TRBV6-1,ASSELGRGPNEKLF
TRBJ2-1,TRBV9,ASSVWTGLGDEQF
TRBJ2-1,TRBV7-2,ASSLARGSTNEQF
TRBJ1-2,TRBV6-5,ASSLGLTFGYT
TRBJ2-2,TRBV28,ASSLRDTNTGELF
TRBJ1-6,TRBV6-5,ASSYSRARYNSPLH
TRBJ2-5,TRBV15,ATSRSKGSQETQY
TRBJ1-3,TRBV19,ASNLGLSSGNTIY
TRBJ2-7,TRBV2,AINPPTRAYEQY
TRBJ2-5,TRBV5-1,ASSLDGFQETQY
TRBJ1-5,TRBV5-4,ASSLMGSGNQPQH
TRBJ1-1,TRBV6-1,ASSEFGQGITEAF
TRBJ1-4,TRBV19,ASSNGGTNEKLF
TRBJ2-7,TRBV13,ASSSSYEQY
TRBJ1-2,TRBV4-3,ASSQEIGVRYNYGYT
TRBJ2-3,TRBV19,ASSIGTDTQY
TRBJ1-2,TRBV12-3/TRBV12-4,ASSPDSNYGYT
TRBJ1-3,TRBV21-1,APQRRGHDTIY
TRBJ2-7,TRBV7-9,AGSGDSAYEQY
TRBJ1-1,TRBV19,ASSRKEGPIKGGTEAF
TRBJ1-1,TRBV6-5,ASSYSKGGLTEAF
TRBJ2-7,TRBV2,ASSEWTAGAYEQY
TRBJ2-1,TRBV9,ASSVRKDNEQF
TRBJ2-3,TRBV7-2,ASSFRREADTQY
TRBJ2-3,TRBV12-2,ASRFRADTQY
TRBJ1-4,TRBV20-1,SASRADIEKLF
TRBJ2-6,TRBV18,ASSTRRDIYSRANVLT
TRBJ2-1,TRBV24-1,ATSGGAGMAYNEQF
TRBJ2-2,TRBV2,ASRPHGGTNTGELF
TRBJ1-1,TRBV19,ASSIDPGQATEAF
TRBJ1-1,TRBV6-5,ASSWGPNTEAF
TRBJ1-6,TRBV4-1,ASSQAKLNSPLH
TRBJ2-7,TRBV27,VLTQFYEQY
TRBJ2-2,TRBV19,ASRGIPANTGELF
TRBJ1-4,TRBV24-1,ATSDLLSGGANEKLF
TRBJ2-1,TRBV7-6,ASSLSGGSYNEQF